These 20 T cell receptor beta chains came from one sample sequenced in a study of T cells in localized non-small cell lung cancer. Clones were sequenced by immunoSEQ multiplex PCR, and TCRdb holds only the in-frame ones, with some missing. This sample carries about 39,000 clones, roughly 80% of them seen once, and the ten largest clones take about a third. This material consisted of PBMCs, taken before any cancer treatment. These receptors all stem from a woman aged 35 to 70 with stage II squamous cell lung carcinoma.

The chain links TRBV6-5 to TRBJ1-1, with a weak D call TRBD1 (5 bases). This CDR3 has 16 amino acids. CDR1 MNHEY and CDR2 SVGAGI come from the germline V gene. Trimming pared 0 bases from V and 3 bases from J, leaving 14 bases between. In nucleotides, the CDR3 is TGTGCCAGCAGTTACTCGGCTGGAGGGGCCGACACTGAAGCTTTCTTT. Amino acid sequence: CASSYSAGGADTEAFF.

The rearrangement uses TRBV27 and TRBJ1-6; D possibly corresponds to TRBD1 (5 bases). Germline V gene sequence: CDR1 MNHEY, CDR2 SMNVEV (reference sequence). V dropped 5 bases and J dropped 4 bases, with 18 bases sitting between them. CDR3 length equals 17 residues. The CDR3, as DNA: TGTGCCAGCAGTCTTGCGGTGGGGCCGTATTATAATTCACCCCTCCACTTT. Its protein is CASSLAVGPYYNSPLHF.

The CDR3 DNA is TGTGCCAGCTCACCACCGGCAAGAGGGTCCTACAATGAGCAGTTCTTC. Translation: CASSPPARGSYNEQFF. The rearrangement links TRBV18 to TRBJ2-1; maybe TRBD2 (5 bases). The CDR3 contains 16 residues. Germline V gene sequence: CDR1 KGHSH, CDR2 LQKENI. Trimming removed 0 bases at V and 1 base at J, with 10 bases between.

Comment on this clone: Because the CDR3's place on the DNA is in doubt, the DNA is left out and the CDR3 is given as listed by TCRdb. CDR3 amino acids: CASTSDASSGNTIYF. The chain has TRBV19 and TRBJ1-3. The CDR3 length is 15 residues, termini included. The germline V gene has CDR1 LNHDA and CDR2 SQIVND (reference sequence).

The J gene is TRBJ1-6, the V gene TRBV28, with D unresolved. The CDR3 covers 14 residues. Germline V gene data show CDR1 as MDHEN and CDR2 as SYDVKM. Trimming pared 4 bases from V and 10 bases from J, leaving 14 bases between. The CDR3 protein is CASSSPAGFSPLHF. CDR3 DNA: TGTGCCAGCAGTTCCCCGGCCGGATTCTCACCCCTCCACTTT.

J is TRBJ1-3 and V is TRBV4-3; 12 nucleotides match TRBD1. The CDR3 consists of 18 residues. Germline CDR1 reads LGHNA; CDR2 reads YSLEER. With V trimmed by 0 bases and J by 1 base, 4 bases remained unmatched. CDR3 bases: TGCGCCAGCAGCCAAGAAGGGACAGGGGGCGGTTCTGGAAACACCATATATTTT. Translated: CASSQEGTGGGSGNTIYF.

The V gene is TRBV18, the J gene TRBJ1-5; perhaps TRBD1 as D (6 bases). This CDR3 has 13 amino acids. V was pared by 6 bases and J by 6 bases, with 12 bases between. Per germline, CDR1 KGHSH and CDR2 LQKENI. The CDR3 is CASSEGGSQPQHF. The CDR3 DNA sequence: TGTGCCAGCTCCGAGGGGGGGAGTCAGCCCCAGCATTTT.

The chain recombines TRBV5-6 with TRBJ2-6; D may be TRBD1 (5 bases). The CDR3 runs to 18 residues. Germline CDR1 reads SGHDT; CDR2 reads YYEEEE. V lost 2 bases, J lost 0 bases, and 15 bases lay in between. CDR3 loop: CASSFFRQLPSGANVLTF. CDR3 in DNA: TGTGCCAGCAGCTTCTTCAGACAGTTGCCCTCTGGGGCCAACGTCCTGACTTTC.

The CDR3 bases are TGTGCCAGCAGCGCGTACTATGGCTACACCTTC. Translated, it gives CASSAYYGYTF. This chain joins TRBV6-1 and TRBJ1-2; D remains unclear. In germline, CDR1 is MNHNS, CDR2 SASEGT. The V gene lost 6 bases and the J gene lost 3 bases, with 5 bases spanning the gap. The CDR3 has 11 residues.

The chain recombines TRBV19 with TRBJ2-2, with a possible D match to TRBD1 (6 bases). The CDR3 covers 15 residues. Germline CDR1 is LNHDA and CDR2 is SQIVND (reference sequence). Trimming pared 9 bases from V and 1 base from J, leaving 15 bases between. The CDR3 sequence is CASQRQDWNTGELFF. As DNA, the CDR3 is TGTGCCAGCCAAAGACAGGATTGGAACACCGGGGAGCTGTTTTTT.

The CDR3 spells CASSLGETQYF. CDR3 nucleotide sequence: TGTGCCAGCAGTTTAGGTGAGACCCAGTACTTC. The chain uses TRBV28 and TRBJ2-5; D is undetermined. This CDR3 comprises 11 residues. V lost 2 bases to trimming and J lost 5 bases, with 3 bases between them. The germline gives CDR1 MDHEN, CDR2 SYDVKM. The full variable domain, its missing parts supplied by reference TRBV28 and TRBJ2-5, is DVKVTQSSRYLVKRTGEKVFLECVQDMDHENMFWYRQDPGLGLRLIYFSYDVKMKEKGDIPEGYSVSREKKERFSLILESASTNQTSMYLCASSLGETQYFGPGTRLLVL.

This chain links TRBV19 with TRBJ1-4; no clear D. The V and J ends lost 5 bases and 0 bases respectively, with 7 bases between them. Looked up from germline, CDR1 is LNHDA and CDR2 is SQIVND (reference sequence). This CDR3 has 14 amino acids. CDR3 residues: CASSWQATNEKLFF. The CDR3, as DNA: TGTGCCAGTAGTTGGCAGGCAACTAATGAAAAACTGTTTTTT.

The chain is built from TRBV28 and TRBJ2-2; D is possibly TRBD1 (6 bases). Between the trimmed V and J ends, which lost 3 bases and 8 bases, there was a span of 13 bases. The CDR3 sequence is 14 residues long. The V gene's germline CDR1 is MDHEN and CDR2 SYDVKM. The CDR3 spells CASSLGTPGGELFF. CDR3 nucleotide sequence: TGTGCCAGCAGTTTGGGGACACCAGGGGGGGAGCTGTTTTTT. The full variable domain, in which reference TRBV28 and TRBJ2-2 provide the parts outside the CDR3, is DVKVTQSSRYLVKRTGEKVFLECVQDMDHENMFWYRQDPGLGLRLIYFSYDVKMKEKGDIPEGYSVSREKKERFSLILESASTNQTSMYLCASSLGTPGGELFFGEGSRLTVL.

The V call is TRBV18, the J call TRBJ1-1; 8 bases map to TRBD1. Germline V gene data show CDR1 as KGHSH and CDR2 as LQKENI. The CDR3 sequence is 13 residues long. The ends lost 4 bases at V and 8 bases at J; junction bases unmatched: 6. DNA of the CDR3: TGTGCCAGCTCACTTCAGGGGGCGCTGGAAGCTTTCTTT. It codes for CASSLQGALEAFF.

CDR3: CASSDRWKNTEAFF. The CDR3 DNA sequence: TGTGCCAGCAGCGACCGATGGAAGAACACTGAAGCTTTCTTT. The V call is TRBV11-2, the J call TRBJ1-1; D gene uncertain. Germline V CDR1 and CDR2: SGHAT, FQNNGV. The CDR3 spans 14 residues. Trimming cost V 5 bases and J 1 base, with 11 bases left between them.

V usage is TRBV7-3 and J usage is TRBJ2-5; TRBD2 is a possible D gene (6 bases). Trimming left V 4 bases short and J 5 bases short, with 11 bases between. Germline V CDR1 and CDR2: SGHTA, FQGTGA. This CDR3 comprises 13 residues. CDR3 DNA sequence: TGTGCCAGCAGCTCGGACTATTCGGAGACCCAGTACTTC. This encodes CASSSDYSETQYF.

J is TRBJ2-5 and V is TRBV28; TRBD2 might be the D (6 bases). The CDR3 totals 15 residues. Trimming left V 5 bases short and J 5 bases short, with 18 bases between. Germline CDR1 MDHEN, CDR2 SYDVKM. CDR3 sequence: CASSPPMRGWETQYF. The CDR3 DNA reads TGTGCCAGCAGTCCCCCAATGCGGGGCTGGGAGACCCAGTACTTC.

A few counts support this clone. The chain carries TRBV6-5 and TRBJ1-1; D uncertain. The CDR3 covers 13 residues. Deletions cut 4 bases from V and 0 bases from J, with 6 bases between. CDR1 MNHEY and CDR2 SVGAGI come from the germline V gene. The CDR3 nucleotides read TGTGCCAGCAGTTTGGAGTTGAACACTGAAGCTTTCTTT. Protein product: CASSLELNTEAFF.

The J gene is TRBJ1-2, the V gene TRBV6-6; D unresolved. In germline, CDR1 is MNHNY, CDR2 SVGAGI (reference sequence). The V gene lost 2 bases and the J gene lost 4 bases, with 11 bases spanning the gap. The CDR3 has 14 residues. As DNA, the CDR3 is TGTGCCAGCAGTTACGGAGTCTTCTTCTATGGCTACACCTTC. This translates into CASSYGVFFYGYTF.

The J gene is TRBJ2-3, the V gene TRBV28; D gene ambiguous. CDR1 and CDR2 from the germline V gene are MDHEN and SYDVKM. The CDR3 has 14 residues. V lost 2 bases, J lost 5 bases, and 11 bases lay in between. CDR3 bases: TGTGCCAGCAGTTTAAGCGACGGCCGAGATACGCAGTATTTT. Encoded protein: CASSLSDGRDTQYF.